This T cell receptor (beta chain) derives from a study of blood T cell repertoires in COVID-19. Study context: Spain, Italy and the United States supplied samples that represented acute and convalescent COVID-19. PBMCs, B-cell-depleted T cells, or T cells were the source of the cDNA or gDNA that made up the material.

V dropped 5 bases and J dropped 0; count of bases not matched to a gene: 4. The CDR3 is made up of 16 amino acids. Germline CDR1 is SEHNR and CDR2 is FQNEAQ (reference sequence). In its sample, this clone was seen once. Source study methods: Amplification of reference gene primers provided the estimated nucleated cell counts. This table comes from immunoSEQ multiplex PCR, and its TCRdb copy is limited to in-frame clones, with some not included. D and trimming were read from the DNA, whereas the V and J calls and clone size are those reported in that table. The sample records approximately 99,000 clones, 55% to 75% being singletons.

Material for sequencing was peripheral blood. The chain is built from TRBV7-9 and TRBJ2-1, with 10 positions matching TRBD2. This sequence originates from a woman aged 40 to 55 with acute or convalescent COVID-19. The CDR3 reads CASSQKRGGSYNEQFF. Here the CDR3 DNA reads TGTGCCAGCAGCCAAAAGCGGGGGGGCTCCTACAATGAGCAGTTCTTC.